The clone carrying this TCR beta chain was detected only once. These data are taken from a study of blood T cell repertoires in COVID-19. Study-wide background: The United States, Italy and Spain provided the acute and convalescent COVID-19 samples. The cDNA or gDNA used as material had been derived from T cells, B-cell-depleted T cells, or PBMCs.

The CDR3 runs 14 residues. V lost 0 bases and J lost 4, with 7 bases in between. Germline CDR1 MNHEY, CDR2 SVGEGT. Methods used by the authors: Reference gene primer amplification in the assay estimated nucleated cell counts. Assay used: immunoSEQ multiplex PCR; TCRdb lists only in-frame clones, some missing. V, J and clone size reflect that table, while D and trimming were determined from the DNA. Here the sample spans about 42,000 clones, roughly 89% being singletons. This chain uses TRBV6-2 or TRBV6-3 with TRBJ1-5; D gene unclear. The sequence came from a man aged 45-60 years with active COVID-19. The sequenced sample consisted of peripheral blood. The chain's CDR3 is CASSYSPTNQPQHF. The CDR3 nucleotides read TGTGCCAGCAGTTACTCGCCGACAAATCAGCCCCAGCATTTT.